The present entry profiles one T cell receptor beta chain with its context. Its antigen is unidentified. These data come from a study of T cell responses to AZD1222 COVID-19 vaccine. Germline lookup yields CDR1 LGHNA and CDR2 YNFKEQ. The CDR3 totals 15 residues. The J segment lost 1 base and the V segment lost 1 base, leaving 3 bases of the junction unmatched. Study results and limitations: Donors were largely white British and mainly female; clonal diversity was possibly underestimated. Scientists sampled the repertoires only once the peak T cell response had passed. Increases in Spike-specific TCR breadth and depth were seen after two AZD1222 doses.

The data were produced by immunoSEQ multiplex PCR, yet TCRdb's version contains in-frame clones alone and is incomplete. The sample lists about 150,000 clones; around 90% were seen once. The chain combines TRBV4-2 with TRBJ2-7; 8 bases map to TRBD2. This TCR was sampled from an adult who received the AZD1222 COVID-19 vaccine. The sample here was peripheral blood, taken 28 days after the second AZD1222 dose. The CDR3 protein is CASSQASGLSYEQYF. The CDR3, as DNA: TGTGCCAGCAGCCAAGCTAGCGGGTTATCCTACGAGCAGTACTTC.